Listed below are T cell receptor beta chains from one sample, sequenced in a study of CD8 T cells in ankylosing spondylitis. TCRdb recomputed calls from the 5' RACE reads with MiXCR, one row per CDR3 protein. In the table there are 270,000 or so distinct CDR3 sequences, 18% of which are singletons. Specimen: blood, either unsorted or a sorted T cell fraction (not recorded which). Receptors were obtained from a male donor with ankylosing spondylitis or in good health (not recorded which). CDR3s include the opening cysteine and the closing phenylalanine or tryptophan. Each record gives: V gene, D gene, J gene, clone size, CDR3 protein, CDR3 DNA. D genes are given only for firm matches. Clone size appears in some rows only: once, few, many, or a class for an expanded clone.

V: TRBV6-5
D: TRBD2
J: TRBJ2-7
size: few
CDR3: CASSYSIWGTKDYEQYF
DNA: TGTGCCAGCAGTTACTCGATTTGGGGGACTAAGGACTACGAGCAGTACTTC

V: TRBV12-3/TRBV12-4
D: NA
J: TRBJ2-3
size: few
CDR3: CASSSGTEADTQYF
DNA: TGTGCCAGCAGCTCGGGGACTGAGGCAGATACGCAGTATTTT

V: TRBV12-3/TRBV12-4
D: NA
J: TRBJ2-3
size: few
CDR3: CASSLLAGTQYF
DNA: TGTGCCAGCAGCCTGTTGGCGGGTACGCAGTATTTT

V: TRBV4-2
D: TRBD1
J: TRBJ2-1
size: few
CDR3: CASSQEQGNYNEQFF
DNA: TGTGCCAGCAGCCAAGAACAGGGGAACTACAATGAGCAGTTCTTC

V: TRBV27
D: NA
J: TRBJ1-5
size: many
CDR3: CASSLTSQENQPQHF
DNA: TGTGCCAGCAGTTTAACATCGCAGGAAAATCAGCCCCAGCATTTT

V: TRBV20-1
D: TRBD2
J: TRBJ2-2
size: many
CDR3: CSARDYREDPGELFF
DNA: TGCAGTGCTAGAGATTACCGGGAGGACCCCGGGGAGCTGTTTTTT

V: TRBV7-8
D: NA
J: TRBJ2-5
size: NA
CDR3: CASSTDSVQETQYF
DNA: TGTGCCAGCAGCACCGACAGCGTGCAAGAGACCCAGTACTTC

V: TRBV18
D: NA
J: TRBJ2-3
size: NA
CDR3: CASSPPEGVYTQYF
DNA: TGTGCCAGCTCACCACCGGAGGGAGTTTATACGCAGTATTTT

V: TRBV5-6
D: NA
J: TRBJ2-7
size: NA
CDR3: CATGQGSYEQYF
DNA: TGTGCCACCGGTCAGGGGTCCTACGAGCAGTACTTC

V: TRBV9
D: TRBD2
J: TRBJ2-5
size: many
CDR3: CASSVDGSGSETQYF
DNA: TGTGCCAGCAGCGTAGATGGTAGCGGGAGTGAGACCCAGTACTTC

V: TRBV29-1
D: NA
J: TRBJ2-7
size: few
CDR3: CSVGDGYYEQYF
DNA: TGCAGCGTAGGGGACGGCTACTACGAGCAGTACTTC

V: TRBV18
D: NA
J: TRBJ2-7
size: NA
CDR3: CASSPRDFIYEQYF
DNA: TGTGCCAGCTCACCCAGGGACTTTATCTACGAGCAGTACTTC

V: TRBV20-1
D: TRBD2
J: TRBJ2-7
size: few
CDR3: CSARATKQRARESPYEQYF
DNA: TGCAGTGCTAGAGCCACGAAACAGCGGGCGCGGGAGAGCCCCTACGAGCAGTACTTC

V: TRBV6-1
D: TRBD2
J: TRBJ2-3
size: NA
CDR3: CASSQTLAGRTDTQYF
DNA: TGTGCCAGCAGTCAAACCCTAGCGGGGCGCACAGATACGCAGTATTTT

V: TRBV29-1
D: NA
J: TRBJ2-7
size: few
CDR3: CSVEEAGGTYEQYF
DNA: TGCAGCGTTGAAGAGGCCGGGGGTACCTACGAGCAGTACTTC

V: TRBV6-1
D: TRBD2
J: TRBJ2-1
size: few
CDR3: CASSTPGLPDNEQFF
DNA: TGTGCCAGCAGTACGCCGGGACTACCAGACAATGAGCAGTTCTTC

V: TRBV12-3/TRBV12-4
D: TRBD2
J: TRBJ2-1
size: NA
CDR3: CASSWGLAGGEQFF
DNA: TGTGCCAGCAGTTGGGGGCTAGCGGGAGGTGAGCAGTTCTTC

V: TRBV6-2/TRBV6-3
D: TRBD2
J: TRBJ2-1
size: many
CDR3: CASSLYRVAGNNEQFF
DNA: TGTGCCAGCAGTCTCTATCGGGTAGCGGGAAACAATGAGCAGTTCTTC

V: TRBV7-9
D: NA
J: TRBJ2-7
size: NA
CDR3: CASSLERISSYEQYF
DNA: TGTGCCAGCAGCTTAGAACGGATAAGCTCCTACGAGCAGTACTTC

V: TRBV20-1
D: NA
J: TRBJ2-1
size: many
CDR3: CSAPPGESSYNEQFF
DNA: TGCAGTGCCCCCCCGGGGGAGTCCTCCTACAATGAGCAGTTCTTC

V: TRBV7-2
D: NA
J: TRBJ2-1
size: many
CDR3: CASSLRDNPYNEQFF
DNA: TGTGCCAGCAGCCTCCGGGACAATCCCTACAATGAGCAGTTCTTC

V: TRBV6-2/TRBV6-3
D: TRBD2
J: TRBJ2-1
size: many
CDR3: CASSPLAGPFDEQFF
DNA: TGTGCCAGCAGTCCCCTAGCGGGTCCGTTCGATGAGCAGTTCTTC

V: TRBV4-1
D: NA
J: TRBJ2-5
size: NA
CDR3: CASSQDLPQNFGETQYF
DNA: TGCGCCAGCAGCCAGGATCTTCCCCAGAATTTCGGAGAGACCCAGTACTTC

V: TRBV9
D: TRBD1
J: TRBJ1-5
size: NA
CDR3: CASSTTGGNQPQHF
DNA: TGTGCCAGCAGCACAACAGGGGGCAATCAGCCCCAGCATTTT

V: TRBV7-9
D: NA
J: TRBJ2-5
size: NA
CDR3: CASSRLLGGREETQYF
DNA: TGTGCCAGCAGCCGTCTCTTGGGGGGCCGAGAGGAGACCCAGTACTTC

V: TRBV7-7
D: TRBD2
J: TRBJ2-2
size: NA
CDR3: CASSLAGSGLLTGELFF
DNA: TGTGCTAGCAGCTTAGCGGGTAGCGGGCTACTCACCGGGGAGCTGTTTTTT

V: TRBV9
D: TRBD2
J: TRBJ2-7
size: few
CDR3: CASSVAPGGPTYEQYF
DNA: TGTGCCAGCAGCGTAGCTCCGGGAGGCCCTACCTACGAGCAGTACTTC

V: TRBV29-1
D: NA
J: TRBJ2-3
size: few
CDR3: CSVVPEDSTDTQYF
DNA: TGCAGCGTTGTCCCTGAAGATAGCACAGATACGCAGTATTTT

V: TRBV29-1
D: NA
J: TRBJ2-7
size: once
CDR3: CSVGGTDTSSYEQYF
DNA: TGCAGCGTTGGGGGAACGGACACCTCCTCCTACGAGCAGTACTTC

V: TRBV6-2/TRBV6-3
D: NA
J: TRBJ1-4
size: NA
CDR3: CASSYSSEGLHPTGNEKLFF
DNA: TGTGCCAGCAGTTACAGCTCCGAGGGACTTCACCCGACTGGGAATGAAAAACTGTTTTTT

V: TRBV29-1
D: NA
J: TRBJ2-1
size: few
CDR3: CSVEESGYNEQFF
DNA: TGCAGCGTTGAAGAGAGTGGCTACAATGAGCAGTTCTTC

V: TRBV12-5
D: TRBD1
J: TRBJ2-2
size: NA
CDR3: CASGLPLGQVVGELFF
DNA: TGTGCTAGTGGTTTGCCTCTCGGACAGGTTGTCGGGGAGCTGTTTTTT

V: TRBV4-1
D: NA
J: TRBJ2-2
size: NA
CDR3: CASSQDPEAGTGELFF
DNA: TGCGCCAGCAGCCAAGATCCGGAGGCTGGCACCGGGGAGCTGTTTTTT

V: TRBV29-1
D: TRBD2
J: TRBJ2-1
size: NA
CDR3: CSVDRAGSGGEQFF
DNA: TGCAGCGTTGACCGAGCGGGGTCCGGGGGTGAGCAGTTCTTC

V: TRBV29-1
D: TRBD2
J: TRBJ2-5
size: many
CDR3: CSAGTSGAQETQYF
DNA: TGCAGCGCTGGGACTAGCGGGGCCCAAGAGACCCAGTACTTC

V: TRBV4-1
D: TRBD2
J: TRBJ2-1
size: NA
CDR3: CASSPLRTSLRAEQFF
DNA: TGCGCCAGCAGCCCCCTAAGGACTAGCCTCCGTGCGGAGCAGTTCTTC

V: TRBV9
D: NA
J: TRBJ2-1
size: few
CDR3: CASSVGSAGGSSYNEQFF
DNA: TGTGCCAGCAGCGTTGGTTCGGCAGGCGGAAGCTCCTACAATGAGCAGTTCTTC

V: TRBV4-1
D: NA
J: TRBJ2-7
size: NA
CDR3: CASSPQGVFDEQYF
DNA: TGCGCCAGCAGCCCCCAAGGGGTTTTCGACGAGCAGTACTTC

V: TRBV4-3
D: NA
J: TRBJ1-1
size: NA
CDR3: CASSPGGGTTVRNTEAFF
DNA: TGCGCCAGCAGCCCCGGGGGTGGGACCACCGTAAGGAACACTGAAGCTTTCTTT

V: TRBV10-3
D: TRBD1
J: TRBJ2-7
size: many
CDR3: CANAQGLTSYEQYF
DNA: TGTGCCAATGCACAGGGGCTTACGTCCTACGAGCAGTACTTC